The rows below give T cell receptor beta chains drawn from one sample of a study of identifying expanded T cells in peripheral blood. Produced via immunoSEQ multiplex PCR; TCRdb's table is partial and in-frame only. The data contain about 97,000 clones, approximately 90% of them singletons. Sequenced input: blood. These receptors were obtained from a person between 18 and 75 years old in good health. Both conserved end residues are part of each CDR3. D genes are given only for firm matches. Expanded clones are given a class, and other clones once, few, many or no size at all.

TRBV18	NA	TRBJ2-5	few	TGTGCCAGCTCACCCCAAGGGGAAGAGACCCAGTACTTC	CASSPQGEETQYF
TRBV5-4	NA	TRBJ2-7	NA	TGTGCCAGCAGAGGGGGGAGTTTAAGAGAGCAGTACTTC	CASRGGSLREQYF
TRBV5-6	TRBD1	TRBJ2-7	NA	TGTGCCAGCAGCCCCATACAGGGGGCGCTTTACGAGCAGTACTTC	CASSPIQGALYEQYF
TRBV4-2	TRBD2	TRBJ2-4	NA	TGTGCCAGCAGTCATGCTCCCGGGACTAGCGGGGGGGCATGGTACTTC	CASSHAPGTSGGAWYF
TRBV29-1	NA	TRBJ1-2	once	TGCAGCCTCCGAACGGCCTATGGCTACACCTTC	CSLRTAYGYTF
TRBV29-1	TRBD2	TRBJ2-1	NA	TGCAGCTCCGACCGCGGGACTAGCGGCTACAATGAGCAGTTCTTC	CSSDRGTSGYNEQFF
TRBV7-2	TRBD2	TRBJ2-5	NA	TGTGCCAGCAGCCGTATTAGCGGGGGAGAGACCCAGTACTTC	CASSRISGGETQYF
TRBV5-5	NA	TRBJ1-2	NA	TGTGCCAGCAGTCCCCGGGGCGCCGCTAACTATGGCTACACCTTC	CASSPRGAANYGYTF
TRBV7-6	NA	TRBJ2-3	NA	TGTGCCAGCAGCTTCAGGGACACTTTCACAGATACGCAGTATTTT	CASSFRDTFTDTQYF
TRBV7-2	NA	TRBJ1-2	NA	TGTGCCAGCAGTTGGCGAATAGGAGGGGAACTGGTTCCGGAAGGCTACACCTTC	CASSWRIGGELVPEGYTF
TRBV18	NA	TRBJ2-1	NA	TGTGCCAGCTCACACAGGAGGGATTACAATGAGCAGTTCTTC	CASSHRRDYNEQFF
TRBV5-1	NA	TRBJ2-1	NA	TGCGCCAGCAGCTTGGACAGGATAGGGGACAATGAGCAGTTCTTC	CASSLDRIGDNEQFF
TRBV20-1	NA	TRBJ1-2	NA	TGCAGTGCTACCGAAGGGGGGGGCTACACCTTC	CSATEGGGYTF
TRBV7-9	NA	TRBJ1-4	few	TGTGCCAGCAGCTCAGAGGGGAGAGCGGTCCTATTT	CASSSEGRAVLF
TRBV14	NA	TRBJ1-1	NA	TGTGCCAGCAGCCACTTTCCGAAGCCCATAAGAGGAGTCACTGAAGCTTTCTTT	CASSHFPKPIRGVTEAFF
TRBV15	TRBD1	TRBJ2-5	NA	TGTGCCACCAGCAGAGTCCCTTCACAGGGGGCTTGGGAGACCCAGTACTTC	CATSRVPSQGAWETQYF
TRBV11-3	NA	TRBJ2-7	NA	TGTGCCAGCAGCTTAGATCGGGGGAGGAAGCAGTACTTC	CASSLDRGRKQYF
TRBV5-8	NA	TRBJ2-3	NA	TGTGCCAGCAGCCCGTTCTCCGGGACCCATAAAAGGAGCACAGATACGCAGTATTTT	CASSPFSGTHKRSTDTQYF
TRBV5-1	NA	TRBJ1-3	NA	TGCGCCAGCACCTACGGTCCCTCTGGAAACACCATATATTTT	CASTYGPSGNTIYF
TRBV9	NA	TRBJ2-7	few	TGTGCCAGCAGCGTAGGAGACAGGTTAAGAGGTAACCCCTACGAGCAGTACTTC	CASSVGDRLRGNPYEQYF
TRBV10-3	TRBD1	TRBJ1-2	once	TGTGCCATCAATCCAGACAGGGAGAGTAACTATGGCTACACCTTC	CAINPDRESNYGYTF
TRBV6-4	TRBD2	TRBJ2-2	many	TGTGCCAGCAGTGCGTCAGCGGGGGGGACCGGGGAGCTGTTTTTT	CASSASAGGTGELFF
TRBV20-1	NA	TRBJ2-7	NA	TGCAGTGCCGGAAGACGAGAGCAGTACTTC	CSAGRREQYF
TRBV11-2	TRBD2	TRBJ2-5	NA	TGTGCCAGCAGCTTGACTAGCGGGGGTTTTAGCCAAGAGACCCAGTACTTC	CASSLTSGGFSQETQYF
TRBV7-6	NA	TRBJ2-2	NA	TGTGCCAGCAGCTTTAGCGTAACCGGGACCTCCACCGGGGAGCTGTTTTTT	CASSFSVTGTSTGELFF
TRBV6-5	NA	TRBJ2-2	NA	TGTGCCAGCTGGGCCGGGGAGCTGTTTTTT	CASWAGELFF
TRBV9	NA	TRBJ2-3	NA	TGTGCCAGCAGCGTTGAGGGGGTTACAGATACGCAGTATTTT	CASSVEGVTDTQYF
TRBV15	TRBD1	TRBJ2-3	NA	TGTGCCACCAGCTTCGGGCAGGGGGGCACAGATACGCAGTATTTT	CATSFGQGGTDTQYF
TRBV27	NA	TRBJ2-2	NA	TGTGCCAGCATAGGAGTGCCATACACCGGGGAGCTGTTTTTT	CASIGVPYTGELFF
TRBV28	TRBD2	TRBJ2-7	few	TGTGCCAGCTCACCAGCGGGGTCCTACGAGCAGTACTTC	CASSPAGSYEQYF
TRBV28	TRBD1	TRBJ2-3	once	TGTGCCAGCAGTTCTCCGGGACAGGGAAATGGGGATACGCAGTATTTT	CASSSPGQGNGDTQYF
TRBV7-2	NA	TRBJ1-5	NA	TGTGCCAGCAGCTTAGCGAACTCCGGAAATCAGCCCCAGCATTTT	CASSLANSGNQPQHF
TRBV5-6	TRBD1	TRBJ1-6	NA	TGTGCCAGCAGCCAGGGACAGGGTGTCTCACCCCTCCACTTT	CASSQGQGVSPLHF
TRBV6-1	TRBD2	TRBJ2-1	NA	TGTGCCAGCAGTGAAGCGTGGGGAACTAGCGGGGGGCAGTTCTTC	CASSEAWGTSGGQFF
TRBV6-5	NA	TRBJ2-5	NA	TGTGCCAGCAGCGTAAGGGGGATGAACCAAGAGACCCAGTACTTC	CASSVRGMNQETQYF
TRBV7-7	NA	TRBJ2-1	NA	TGTGCCAGCAGCTTGGGGGCCGCTACTCAAAATGAGCAGTTCTTC	CASSLGAATQNEQFF
TRBV7-2	NA	TRBJ2-7	NA	TGTGCCAGCAGCCACATTGTGGGCGGGAACTACGAGCAGTACTTC	CASSHIVGGNYEQYF
TRBV6-1	NA	TRBJ1-5	NA	TGTGCCAGCAGAATCGGGACTCATGTTGGGGAGCCCCAGCATTTT	CASRIGTHVGEPQHF
TRBV4-1	TRBD1	TRBJ2-5	NA	TGCGCCAGCAGTGGGCTTGACAGGGCCCAAGAGACCCAGTACTTC	CASSGLDRAQETQYF
TRBV18	TRBD1	TRBJ1-2	NA	TGTGCCAGCTCACCAGCGGGACAGGGCTATGGCTACACCTTC	CASSPAGQGYGYTF
TRBV5-5	NA	TRBJ1-5	NA	TGTGCCAGCAGCTTGGAGGGGCACGGAAATCAGCCCCAGCATTTT	CASSLEGHGNQPQHF
TRBV19	TRBD1	TRBJ2-2	NA	TGTGCCAGTAGTACTCAGGGGGCCGGGGAGCTGTTTTTT	CASSTQGAGELFF
TRBV5-8	TRBD1	TRBJ1-4	NA	TGTGCCAGCAGCTGGGGGACAGGGAATGAAAAACTGTTTTTT	CASSWGTGNEKLFF
TRBV7-6	TRBD2	TRBJ2-5	NA	TGTGCCAGCGGCCCTGCGGGGGGGACCTTATTTCAAGGGACCCAGTACTTC	CASGPAGGTLFQGTQYF
TRBV5-3	NA	TRBJ2-7	NA	TGTGCCAGAAGTTTTACTTTCCGGACCCTTACCTACGAGCAGTACTTC	CARSFTFRTLTYEQYF
TRBV11-2	TRBD1	TRBJ2-7	NA	TGTGCCAGCAGCCCGCCCCCACACAGGACAGGGCACTACGAGCAGTACTTC	CASSPPPHRTGHYEQYF
TRBV2	TRBD2	TRBJ2-1	NA	TGTGCCAGCACCTCCGGGACTAGGGATGAGCAGTTCTTC	CASTSGTRDEQFF
TRBV2	NA	TRBJ1-6	few	TGTGCCAGCAGTGAATATCAGGGAAGTAATTCACCCCTCCACTTT	CASSEYQGSNSPLHF
TRBV18	TRBD1	TRBJ2-3	NA	TGTGCCAGCTCACTCGGGACAGACGATACGCAGTATTTT	CASSLGTDDTQYF
TRBV5-6	NA	TRBJ1-6	NA	TGTGCCAGCAGCTTGTATGTAGCCATGGGAAATTCACCCCTCCACTTT	CASSLYVAMGNSPLHF
TRBV7-2	NA	TRBJ1-3	NA	TGTGCCAGCAGCTTTCTTCCAGCGGCCTACTCTGGAAACACCATATATTTT	CASSFLPAAYSGNTIYF
TRBV14	TRBD1	TRBJ2-5	NA	TGTGCCAGCAGCCAGGGACAGCACTTCCAAGAGACCCAGTACTTC	CASSQGQHFQETQYF
TRBV11-2	NA	TRBJ2-1	NA	TGTGCCAGCAGCTTACCAGGGGCTATAGAGCAGTTCTTC	CASSLPGAIEQFF